These T cell receptor beta chains were read from a single sample in a study of OX40 agonist ivuxolimab in advanced cancers. Assay: immunoSEQ multiplex PCR; the TCRdb copy retains only in-frame clones and omits some. Seen here are approximately 74,000 clones, 85% to 95% observed once, and the top ten hold about 0.32%. This sample comprised CD4+ or CD8+ T cells sorted from blood, obtained in a trial of the OX40 agonist ivuxolimab. The receptors come from an adult with an advanced solid tumor such as melanoma, head and neck, liver or kidney cancer. CDR3s include the opening cysteine and the closing phenylalanine or tryptophan. The D gene is left open where the match is weak. Size is stated for part of the rows, as once, few or many counts, or as a class when the clone is expanded.

>TRBV25-1|.|TRBJ2-5|14|.
TGTGCCAGCAGTTTGGACAGCCGGTCATGGACCCAGTACTTC
CASSLDSRSWTQYF
>TRBV7-2|.|TRBJ2-1|15|TRBD2
TGTGCCAGCAGCTTAGAGGGACTAGCGGGTAATGAGCAGTTCTTC
CASSLEGLAGNEQFF
>TRBV19|.|TRBJ2-1|16|.
TGTGCCAGTAGTATAGCTGGCGCCGTACGATACAATGAGCAGTTCTTC
CASSIAGAVRYNEQFF
>TRBV5-5|.|TRBJ2-1|13|.
TGTGCCAGCAGCCGGACAGCGAAGGGTGAGCAGTTCTTC
CASSRTAKGEQFF
>TRBV11-2|.|TRBJ2-7|16|TRBD2
TGTGCCAGCAGCCGGGGGGGGATGGGTTTCTCCTACGAGCAGTACTTC
CASSRGGMGFSYEQYF
>TRBV9|.|TRBJ2-5|15|.
TGTGCCAGCAGCGTAGGGCTCCTCGGGATCCAGACCCAGTACTTC
CASSVGLLGIQTQYF
>TRBV30|.|TRBJ2-1|11|.
TGTGCCCGGTCAACATACAATGAGCAGTTCTTC
CARSTYNEQFF
>TRBV7-8|once|TRBJ2-1|15|.
TGTGCCAGCAGCTTAGAGACTTTCTCCTACAATGAGCAGTTCTTC
CASSLETFSYNEQFF
>TRBV6-1|.|TRBJ2-7|16|TRBD2
TGTGCCAGCAGTGCCAGCGGGAGGGCAAGCTCCTACGAGCAGTACTTC
CASSASGRASSYEQYF
>TRBV19|.|TRBJ2-5|16|.
TGTGCCAGTAGCAAGGCTACCGGGACCCCGGGGGAGACCCAGTACTTC
CASSKATGTPGETQYF
>TRBV5-4|.|TRBJ2-4|15|.
TGTGCCAGCAGCCGCGACAAGGGCGGTAAAAACATTCAGTACTTC
CASSRDKGGKNIQYF